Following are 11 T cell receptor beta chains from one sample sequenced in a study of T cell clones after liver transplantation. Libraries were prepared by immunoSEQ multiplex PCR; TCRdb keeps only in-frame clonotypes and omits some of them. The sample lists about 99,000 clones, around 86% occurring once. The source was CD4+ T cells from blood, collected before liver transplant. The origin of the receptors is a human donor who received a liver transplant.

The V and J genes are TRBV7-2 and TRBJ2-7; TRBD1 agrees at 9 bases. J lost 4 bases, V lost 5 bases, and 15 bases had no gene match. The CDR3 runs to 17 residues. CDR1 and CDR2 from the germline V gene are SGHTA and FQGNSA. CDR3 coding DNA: TGTGCCAGCAGCACCCCCCCCACAGGGGGCGATAAATACGAGCAGTACTTC. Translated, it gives CASSTPPTGGDKYEQYF.

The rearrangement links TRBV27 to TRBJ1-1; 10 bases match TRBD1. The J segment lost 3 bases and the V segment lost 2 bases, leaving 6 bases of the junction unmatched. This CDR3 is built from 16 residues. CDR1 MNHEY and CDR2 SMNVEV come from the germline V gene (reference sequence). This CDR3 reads CASSLLRGQGYTEAFF. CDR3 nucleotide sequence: TGTGCCAGCAGTTTACTGAGGGGACAGGGGTACACTGAAGCTTTCTTT.

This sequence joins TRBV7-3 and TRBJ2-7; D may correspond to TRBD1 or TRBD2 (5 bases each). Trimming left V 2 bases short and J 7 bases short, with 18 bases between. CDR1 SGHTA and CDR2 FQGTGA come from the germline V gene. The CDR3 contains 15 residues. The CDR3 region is CASSLGLRGTEEQYF. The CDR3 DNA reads TGTGCCAGCAGCTTAGGCCTGAGAGGGACGGAGGAGCAGTACTTC.

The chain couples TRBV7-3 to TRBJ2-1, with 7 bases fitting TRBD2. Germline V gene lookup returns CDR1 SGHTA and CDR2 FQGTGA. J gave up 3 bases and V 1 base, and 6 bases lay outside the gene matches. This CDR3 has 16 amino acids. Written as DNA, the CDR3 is TGTGCCAGCAGCTTAAGTTTCGGGACTAACTACAATGAGCAGTTCTTC. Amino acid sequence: CASSLSFGTNYNEQFF.

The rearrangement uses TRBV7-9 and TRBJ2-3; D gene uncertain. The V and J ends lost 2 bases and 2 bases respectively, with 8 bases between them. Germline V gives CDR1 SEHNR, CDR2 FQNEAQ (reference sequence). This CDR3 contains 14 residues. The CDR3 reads CASSLTGLTDTQYF. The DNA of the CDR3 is TGTGCCAGCAGCTTAACGGGCCTCACAGATACGCAGTATTTT. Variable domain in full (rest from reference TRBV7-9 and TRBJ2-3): DTGVSQNPRHKITKRGQNVTFRCDPISEHNRLYWYRQTLGQGPEFLTYFQNEAQLEKSRLLSDRFSAERPKGSFSTLEIQRTEQGDSAMYLCASSLTGLTDTQYFGPGTRLTVL.

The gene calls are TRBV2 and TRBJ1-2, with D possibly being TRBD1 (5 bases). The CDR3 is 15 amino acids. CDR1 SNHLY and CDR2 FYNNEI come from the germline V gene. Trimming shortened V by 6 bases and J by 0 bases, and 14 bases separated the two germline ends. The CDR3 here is CASSRFRETNYGYTF. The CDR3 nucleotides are TGTGCCAGCAGCCGTTTCAGGGAGACTAACTATGGCTACACCTTC.

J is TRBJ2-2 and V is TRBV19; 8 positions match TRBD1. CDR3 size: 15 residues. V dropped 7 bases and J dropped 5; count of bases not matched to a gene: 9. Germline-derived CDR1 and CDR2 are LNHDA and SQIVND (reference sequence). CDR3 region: CASTKRTGSTGELFF. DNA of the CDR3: TGTGCCAGTACCAAAAGGACAGGGTCAACCGGGGAGCTGTTTTTT.

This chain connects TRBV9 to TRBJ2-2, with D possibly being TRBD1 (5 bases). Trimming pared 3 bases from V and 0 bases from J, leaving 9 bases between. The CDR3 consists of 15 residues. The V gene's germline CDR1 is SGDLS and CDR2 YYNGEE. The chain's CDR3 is CASSATGTNTGELFF. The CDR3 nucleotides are TGTGCCAGCAGCGCAACAGGAACGAACACCGGGGAGCTGTTTTTT.

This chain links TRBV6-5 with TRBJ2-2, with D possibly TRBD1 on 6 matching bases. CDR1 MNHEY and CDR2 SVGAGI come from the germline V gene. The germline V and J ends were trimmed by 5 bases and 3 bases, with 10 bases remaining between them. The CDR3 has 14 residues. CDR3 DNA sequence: TGTGCCAGCAGTGCGACAGGTTACACCGGGGAGCTGTTTTTT. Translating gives CASSATGYTGELFF.

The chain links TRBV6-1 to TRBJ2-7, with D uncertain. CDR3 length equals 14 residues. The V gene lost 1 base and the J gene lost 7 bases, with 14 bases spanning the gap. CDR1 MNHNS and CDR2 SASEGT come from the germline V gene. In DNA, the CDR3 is TGTGCCAGCAGTGAAGTGGGATCCCTTGGGGAGCAGTACTTC. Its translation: CASSEVGSLGEQYF.

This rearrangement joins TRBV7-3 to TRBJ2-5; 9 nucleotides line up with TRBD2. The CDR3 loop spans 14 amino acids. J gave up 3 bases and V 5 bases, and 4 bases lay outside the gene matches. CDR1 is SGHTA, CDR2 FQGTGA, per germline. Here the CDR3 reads CASSPIAGEETQYF. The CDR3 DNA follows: TGTGCCAGCAGCCCCATAGCGGGGGAAGAGACCCAGTACTTC.